The T cell receptor beta chain under discussion was sequenced for a study of identifying expanded T cells in peripheral blood (dated by TCRdb to between 2019 and 2020). Background for the entire study: Technical replicates were generated by sequencing separate aliquots of the same genomic DNA pool, with four replicates compared pairwise. The investigation overall reported the following: Across all healthy-donor time intervals, the beta-binomial model significantly cut both the number of clones called differentially abundant and the false-positive rate. For all healthy donors, the variance in clone template counts between roughly two-week samples rose significantly as total template count increased. The binomial model flagged about 1.2 differentially abundant clones between technical replicates, compared with 15 to 17 over about two weeks and 18 to 20 over approximately four weeks. It was expected by the authors that biological variance in healthy repertoires might increase further over much longer intervals, such as months to years.

During the collection period, no immune events, such as infections, were documented for the healthy donors. Time-dependent variance in a beta-binomial model of T-cell clone differential abundance was calibrated using healthy-donor blood repertoires as a training cohort. There were ten or so healthy donors in the training cohort, of whom 3 were female and 7 were male. An age range of about 25 to 64 years, with an average of approximately 43 years, was recorded for the donors. Whole blood from each healthy donor was obtained from a commercial supplier and was collected at three time points around 13 days apart. For immunosequencing, genomic DNA was extracted from unsorted whole blood. The count of this clone is one. Its antigen has not been determined. No clone much larger than this one lies a single base away; base qualities are absent. TCRbeta CDR3 regions were profiled by bias-controlled multiplex PCR amplification of genomic DNA with the immunoSEQ Assay. The original methods were these. The absolute abundance of each unique TCRbeta CDR3 region was quantified after sequences were collapsed and filtered. Differential abundance was tested with a binomial (Fisher-equivalent) model and with a beta-binomial model adding time-dependent variance fitted from healthy donors. Clones with fewer than 5 combined templates were excluded, and clones with Benjamini-Hochberg FDR below 0.01 were called differentially abundant. Beta-binomial variance was modeled as a function of total template count across the two samples using the form v = (b*log(k)+a)^2. TCRdb obtained this table from immuneACCESS and retained in-frame rearrangements with V and J assigned. These tables miss some clones; where compared with another copy, unresolved V genes account for less than half of the shortfall, and the remainder is unexplained. D and trimming come from the DNA, and the V and J calls and clone size come from that table. The sample yields 90,000 to 95,000 clones; around 90% were counted once. The ten largest clones add up to about 6% of the sample.

The germline V gene (reference sequence) yields MNHEY for CDR1 and SMNVEV for CDR2. Inclusive of the bounding cysteine and phenylalanine, the CDR3 is 13 residues long. The entry retains the CDR3 DNA only, 39 bases that are in frame from base 1. Relative to germline, V is missing 6 bases and J is missing 11 bases, with 10 bases of the junction outside any gene match. The sequence derives from a person aged 18 to 70 in good health. The sequenced material came from blood. The rearranged chain carries TRBV27 and TRBJ1-1; TRBD1 matches 9 bases in the middle. The CDR3 is CASSIRRDRAAFF. The DNA is as follows: TGTGCCAGCAGCATACGGAGGGACAGGGCCGCTTTCTTT.